What follows is one T cell receptor beta chain and its context. These data originate in a study of blood T cell repertoires in COVID-19. About the research overall: Sites across the United States, Italy and Spain contributed samples from acute and convalescent COVID-19. From T cells, B-cell-depleted T cells, or PBMCs came the material, which was cDNA or gDNA.

The CDR3 spans 14 residues. V shed 4 bases and J shed 5 bases, with 14 bases lying between them. The germline gives CDR1 MNHEY, CDR2 SVGEGT. Here immunoSEQ multiplex PCR was the method, and the copy in TCRdb shows in-frame clones only, minus some. The repertoire has about 68,000 clones, 65% to 90% of them found once; the top ten carry about 23%. The sequence was collected from a man over 45 with acute or convalescent COVID-19. This sequence joins TRBV6-2 or TRBV6-3 and TRBJ1-2; D remains ambiguous. Material for sequencing was peripheral blood. The CDR3 here is CASSSLTRGYGYTF. In DNA form, the CDR3 reads TGTGCCAGCAGTTCACTAACGCGGGGATATGGCTACACCTTC.